This TCR beta chain was captured by sequencing in a study of T cell responses to AZD1222 COVID-19 vaccine. V was cut by 0 bases and J by 3 bases, with 6 bases left in between. CDR1 is MRHNA, CDR2 SNTAGT, per germline. The CDR3 is 14 residues long. Clones were read by immunoSEQ multiplex PCR, and TCRdb kept only the in-frame ones, dropping some. The top ten hold approximately 5.9% of the sample, which has approximately 150,000 clones, about nine tenths seen once. The rearrangement joins TRBV6-4 to TRBJ1-5; D is ambiguous. The TCR sequence derives from an adult who received the AZD1222 COVID-19 vaccine. The sample here was peripheral blood, taken 28 days after the second AZD1222 dose. This CDR3 is CASSDSLTNQPQHF. The CDR3, as DNA: TGTGCCAGCAGTGACTCGTTAACCAATCAGCCCCAGCATTTT.